One and the same sample provided the 30 T cell receptor beta chains below, sequenced in a study of cytomegalovirus exposure and HLA in healthy donors. This PCR relied on a set of 60 Vbeta primers and 13 Jbeta primers. Measured with immunoSEQ multiplex PCR; TCRdb has only the in-frame clones, and not every one. The sample lists 150,000 to 200,000 clones, 80% to 90% occurring once. What was sequenced was PBMCs. The receptor source for this set is a man younger than 30 in good health and CMV-seropositive.

The rearrangement uses TRBV21-1 and TRBJ2-5; no DNA check was done on the table's D call, TRBD2. TRBV21-1 is designated a pseudogene. This CDR3 comprises 18 residues. CDR3 sequence: CASSKVERGGPFKETQYF. The CDR3 DNA follows: TGTGCCAGCAGCAAAGTGGAGCGGGGGGGCCCCTTTAAGGAGACCCAGTACTTC.

This chain links TRBV7-9 with TRBJ2-5, with TRBD2 matching 8 bases. The CDR3 totals 15 residues. V lost 1 base, J lost 0 bases, and 1 base stayed unmatched. Germline CDR1 is SEHNR and CDR2 is FQNEAQ (reference sequence). CDR3 nucleotide sequence: TGTGCCAGCAGCTTAGTCGGGGGGGACCAAGAGACCCAGTACTTC. As protein: CASSLVGGDQETQYF. Filled out from reference TRBV7-9 and TRBJ2-5, the complete variable domain reads DTGVSQNPRHKITKRGQNVTFRCDPISEHNRLYWYRQTLGQGPEFLTYFQNEAQLEKSRLLSDRFSAERPKGSFSTLEIQRTEQGDSAMYLCASSLVGGDQETQYFGPGTRLLVL.

The rearrangement links TRBV19 to TRBJ1-2; no reliable D call. The CDR3 is 13 residues long. Germline CDR1 and CDR2: LNHDA and SQIVND (reference sequence). V was cut by 5 bases and J by 8 bases, with 15 bases left in between. CDR3 loop: CASSASRRGGYTF. CDR3 DNA: TGTGCCAGTAGTGCGTCCCGCCGGGGAGGCTACACCTTC. Supplemented by reference TRBV19 and TRBJ1-2, the full variable domain reads DGGITQSPKYLFRKEGQNVTLSCEQNLNHDAMYWYRQDPGQGLRLIYYSQIVNDFQKGDIAEGYSVSREKKESFPLTVTSAQKNPTAFYLCASSASRRGGYTFGSGTRLTVV.

The chain employs TRBV5-4 and TRBJ2-2, with 11 bases fitting TRBD2. The CDR3 is 16 residues long. The J segment lost 3 bases and the V segment lost 5 bases, leaving 6 bases of the junction unmatched. Germline-derived CDR1 and CDR2 are SGHNT and YYREEE (reference sequence). The DNA of the CDR3 is TGTGCCAGCAGTATACCGGGACTAGCGGACACCGGGGAGCTGTTTTTT. Its translation is CASSIPGLADTGELFF.

The chain joins TRBV2 to TRBJ2-3; TRBD2 aligns across 7 bases. V shed 6 bases, J shed 3 bases, and the junction held 6 bases outside the gene matches. This CDR3 is 14 amino acids long. From germline, CDR1 is SNHLY and CDR2 FYNNEI. The CDR3 DNA sequence: TGTGCCAGCAGGGACCCGGGGGGAACAGATACGCAGTATTTT. Protein: CASRDPGGTDTQYF.

The chain employs TRBV9 and TRBJ2-5; tentatively, D is TRBD1 (6 bases). CDR3 length: 14 residues. V shed 0 bases and J shed 2 bases, with 8 bases lying between them. CDR1 is SGDLS, CDR2 YYNGEE, per germline. CDR3 coding DNA: TGTGCCAGCAGCGTAGGACAGGCGCAAGAGACCCAGTACTTC. Translated: CASSVGQAQETQYF.

V is TRBV10-3 and J is TRBJ1-2, with D possibly matching TRBD1 (5 bases). The CDR3 covers 13 residues. V shed 8 bases and J shed 2 bases, with 12 bases lying between them. Germline V CDR1 and CDR2: ENHRY, SYGVKD. This CDR3 reads CAIRGDVNYGYTF. In nucleotides, the CDR3 is TGTGCCATCCGCGGGGACGTCAACTATGGCTACACCTTC.

V gene TRBV14 combines with J gene TRBJ2-1, with TRBD1 matching over 8 bases. Trimming cost V 0 bases and J 5 bases; bases outside gene matches: 15. There are 19 residues in the CDR3. The germline V gene has CDR1 SGHDN and CDR2 FVKESK. CDR3 sequence: CASSQDSARGLRLHNEQFF. The DNA of the CDR3 is TGTGCCAGCAGCCAAGATTCCGCCAGGGGGCTCCGCCTGCACAATGAGCAGTTCTTC. Combining the CDR3 with reference TRBV14 and TRBJ2-1 gives the whole variable domain EAGVTQFPSHSVIEKGQTVTLRCDPISGHDNLYWYRRVMGKEIKFLLHFVKESKQDESGMPNNRFLAERTGGTYSTLKVQPAELEDSGVYFCASSQDSARGLRLHNEQFFGPGTRLTVL.

The CDR3 nucleotides read TGTGCCAGCAGCTTGGACCTAGCGGGGGTGAGCTATTTT. The encoded protein is CASSLDLAGVSYF. The chain combines TRBV7-2 with TRBJ2-3, with 10 bases lining up with TRBD2. Per the germline V gene, CDR1 is SGHTA and CDR2 is FQGNSA. Trimming took 3 bases from V and 15 from J; bases not matched to a gene: 9. This CDR3 spans 13 amino acids. Combining the CDR3 with reference TRBV7-2 and TRBJ2-3 gives the whole variable domain GAGVSQSPSNKVTEKGKDVELRCDPISGHTALYWYRQSLGQGLEFLIYFQGNSAPDKSGLPSDRFSAERTGGSVSTLTIQRTQQEDSAVYLCASSLDLAGVSYFGPGTRLTVL.

The chain is built from TRBV9 and TRBJ2-5, with D perhaps TRBD2 (7 bases). There are 18 residues in the CDR3. The germline V gene encodes CDR1 SGDLS and CDR2 YYNGEE. Trimming removed 0 bases from V and 5 bases from J, with 23 bases in between. In DNA, the CDR3 is TGTGCCAGCAGCGTAGGTTTAGGGAGCGGCGGGGGCAGGGAGACCCAGTACTTC. It is translated as CASSVGLGSGGGRETQYF.

Details on this clone: The junction differs from germline at one of its ends, possibly a read error. J is TRBJ1-6 and V is TRBV27; 8 bases match TRBD1. The germline V gene encodes CDR1 MNHEY and CDR2 SMNVEV (reference sequence). This CDR3 has 16 amino acids. The CDR3 bases are TGTGCCAGCAGTATCCGGGACAGGCCTCCTAATTTACCCCTCCACTTT. Translated: CASSIRDRPPNLPLHF.

The chain links TRBV18 to TRBJ1-4; tentative D call: TRBD1 (5 bases). The V end lost 2 bases, the J end lost 7 bases, and 20 bases lay between the germline ends. There are 17 residues in the CDR3. CDR1 and CDR2 (germline): KGHSH, LQKENI. For the CDR3, the DNA is TGTGCCAGCTCACCAGGGCCGGTTAGCAGGGATAGTGAAAAACTGTTTTTT. As protein: CASSPGPVSRDSEKLFF.

The chain is built from TRBV2 and TRBJ2-1; D might be TRBD2 (6 bases). Per the germline V gene, CDR1 is SNHLY and CDR2 is FYNNEI. Trimming took 8 bases from V and 6 from J, leaving 20 bases between them. This CDR3 comprises 15 residues. CDR3 sequence reads: CASLEFAGLFNEQFF. For the CDR3, the DNA is TGTGCCAGCCTGGAGTTCGCGGGACTCTTCAATGAGCAGTTCTTC.

This clone was detected only a few times. The V gene is TRBV6-5, the J gene TRBJ2-1; D gene unclear. The CDR3 extends over 13 amino acids. Trimming cost V 2 bases and J 7 bases, with 9 bases left between them. Per the germline V gene, CDR1 is MNHEY and CDR2 is SVGAGI. This CDR3 is CASSYGQENEQFF. In DNA form, the CDR3 reads TGTGCCAGCAGTTACGGGCAAGAAAATGAGCAGTTCTTC.

Note on this clone: Other DNA sequences in this specimen translate into the identical CDR3. The chain employs TRBV27 and TRBJ2-1, with 9 bases aligning to TRBD2. In germline, CDR1 is MNHEY, CDR2 SMNVEV (reference sequence). After removal of 6 bases from V and 1 base from J, the junction contained 1 base not matched to a gene. The CDR3 spans 14 residues. The CDR3 spells CASRRGGSYNEQFF. CDR3 sequence (DNA): TGTGCCAGCAGGCGGGGGGGTTCCTACAATGAGCAGTTCTTC.

This chain joins TRBV5-1 and TRBJ2-7, with D unresolved. The CDR3 is made up of 14 amino acids. Per germline, CDR1 SGHRS and CDR2 YFSETQ. Trimming pared 1 base from V and 5 bases from J, leaving 13 bases between. CDR3 protein: CASSLFSSLDEQYF. The CDR3 coding sequence is TGCGCCAGCAGCTTGTTTAGTTCTCTGGACGAGCAGTACTTC.

The chain links TRBV7-2 to TRBJ2-5, with 11 bases aligning to TRBD2. V shed 4 bases and J 3 bases; nucleotides not matched to a gene: 7. There are 16 residues in the CDR3. Per the germline V gene, CDR1 is SGHTA and CDR2 is FQGNSA. This CDR3 is CASSWYLAGGEETQYF. The CDR3 region has the DNA TGTGCCAGCAGCTGGTATCTAGCGGGGGGAGAAGAGACCCAGTACTTC.

The V and J genes are TRBV7-9 and TRBJ1-2, with 8 bases identical to TRBD1. The germline gives CDR1 SEHNR, CDR2 FQNEAQ (reference sequence). CDR3 length: 14 residues. V lost 3 bases and J lost 6; bases outside the gene matches: 6. Written as DNA, the CDR3 is TGTGCCAGCAGCTTCGCAGGGGGCGCGAATGGCTACACCTTC. Its protein product is CASSFAGGANGYTF.

V and J are TRBV5-6 and TRBJ2-4, with TRBD1 as a possible D gene (5 bases). The germline gives CDR1 SGHDT, CDR2 YYEEEE. The CDR3 is 15 amino acids. V was shortened by 1 base and J by 0 bases, with 8 bases between the two germline ends. The CDR3 spells CASSLRQIAKNIQYF. The CDR3 DNA reads as TGTGCCAGCAGCTTGCGACAGATAGCCAAAAACATTCAGTACTTC.

This clone has a single count. The chain carries TRBV4-1 and TRBJ1-2; tentative D call: TRBD1 (6 bases). This CDR3 has 14 residues. V lost 5 bases and J lost 0, with 10 bases in between. The germline V gene encodes CDR1 MGHRA and CDR2 YSYEKL. The DNA for the CDR3 is TGCGCCAGCAGCGATGGACAGACTAACTATGGCTACACCTTC. Its protein is CASSDGQTNYGYTF.

The chain combines TRBV5-6 with TRBJ2-3, with TRBD1 identical over 10 bases. The V and J ends lost 4 bases and 10 bases, in that order; junction bases with no gene match: 6. The CDR3 is 13 amino acids. In germline, CDR1 is SGHDT, CDR2 YYEEEE. The CDR3 DNA reads TGTGCCAGCAGCCGCCGGGACAGGGGTGCGCAGTATTTT. Its protein is CASSRRDRGAQYF.

As regards this clone: One junction end disagrees with the germline gene, perhaps due to a read error. The chain employs TRBV19 and TRBJ1-2; perhaps TRBD1 as D (6 bases). Germline lookup yields CDR1 LNHDA and CDR2 SQIVND (reference sequence). The CDR3 extends over 16 amino acids. The CDR3 DNA sequence: TGTGCCAGTAGTATATACCCTAGACAGGATAACTATGACTACACCTTC. It translates to CASSIYPRQDNYDYTF.

The CDR3 DNA follows: TGTGCCAGCAGCAGCAGGGAGGAGCCCTACAATGAGCAGTTCTTC. As protein: CASSSREEPYNEQFF. V is TRBV27 and J is TRBJ2-1; weak D call: TRBD2 (6 bases). The CDR3 covers 15 residues. In germline, CDR1 is MNHEY, CDR2 SMNVEV (reference sequence). V dropped 6 bases and J dropped 2 bases, with 14 bases sitting between them.

CDR3 in amino acids: CASSLIARTGAYEQYF. The CDR3 bases are TGTGCCAGCAGCTTAATCGCTAGGACAGGGGCCTACGAGCAGTACTTC. The rearrangement links TRBV7-2 to TRBJ2-5; 9 bases agree with TRBD1. Gene TRBJ2-7 matches the end of the DNA better, so the J call may be wrong. Germline loops: CDR1 SGHTA, CDR2 FQGNSA. CDR3 length: 16 residues.

CDR3 coding DNA: TGTGCCAGCAGTTCCCGACTACAGGGGGGGCACTATGGCTACACCTTC. Its protein is CASSSRLQGGHYGYTF. The chain has TRBV2 and TRBJ1-2, with TRBD1 identical over 8 bases. Losses at the gene ends were 5 bases for V and 3 bases for J; bases not matched to a gene: 11. This CDR3 spans 16 amino acids. Germline values: CDR1 SNHLY, CDR2 FYNNEI.

The chain joins TRBV30 to TRBJ1-2, with TRBD1 matching over 9 bases. The CDR3 runs to 12 residues. V lost 5 bases to trimming and J lost 7 bases; unmatched junction nucleotides: 5. Germline V gives CDR1 GTSNPN, CDR2 SVGIG (reference sequence). This chain's CDR3 is CAWGTGGGGYTF. CDR3 DNA sequence: TGTGCCTGGGGAACAGGGGGCGGTGGCTACACCTTC.

The chain carries TRBV30 and TRBJ1-5; D is undetermined. Germline V lookup: CDR1 GTSNPN, CDR2 SVGIG (reference sequence). The CDR3 has 12 amino acids. Trimming pared 4 bases from V and 4 bases from J, leaving 8 bases between. In nucleotides, the CDR3 is TGTGCCTGGAATGAGAGGAATCAGCCCCAGCATTTT. The encoded protein is CAWNERNQPQHF.

CDR3 sequence: CASSPDRGGYPDTQYF. The CDR3 DNA follows: TGTGCCAGCAGTCCTGACAGGGGAGGGTACCCAGATACGCAGTATTTT. The rearrangement links TRBV27 to TRBJ2-3; possible D gene TRBD1, 8 bases. This CDR3 contains 16 residues. V was cut by 5 bases and J by 4 bases, with 19 bases left in between. Germline V gene data show CDR1 as MNHEY and CDR2 as SMNVEV (reference sequence).

This sequence joins TRBV6-1 and TRBJ1-3, with D unclear. Germline V CDR1 and CDR2: MNHNS, SASEGT. The CDR3 covers 17 residues. V lost 1 base and J lost 5, with 18 bases in between. The chain's CDR3 is CASSEVPPRGSRNTIYF. CDR3 DNA: TGTGCCAGCAGTGAAGTCCCCCCGCGGGGTTCCAGAAACACCATATATTTT.

This clone turned up a few times. The chain links TRBV18 to TRBJ1-3; 8 nucleotides agree with TRBD1. V trimming: 6 bases; J trimming: 6 bases; junction bases outside the gene matches: 7. Germline V gene sequence: CDR1 KGHSH, CDR2 LQKENI. This CDR3 is 14 amino acids long. The CDR3 here is CASSPTDRENTIYF. CDR3 in DNA: TGTGCCAGCTCTCCAACGGACAGGGAAAACACCATATATTTT.